The 9 T cell receptor beta chains below were found in one sample sequenced in a study of T cell responses to AZD1222 COVID-19 vaccine. The repertoire was sequenced with immunoSEQ multiplex PCR; TCRdb's copy has only in-frame clones and lacks some. The data show around 130,000 clones, 88% seen once. The sample in question was peripheral blood, obtained on day 0 of AZD1222 vaccination. Receptors originate from an adult in good health.

This clone was counted once. The chain combines TRBV3-1 (or the pseudogene TRBV3-2) with TRBJ1-5, with D tentatively TRBD1 (5 bases). Germline CDR1 is LGHDT and CDR2 is YNNKEL (reference sequence). V gave up 3 bases and J gave up 2 bases, with 14 bases separating them. This CDR3 has 16 residues. CDR3 loop: CASSQTGAGGNQPQHF. CDR3 DNA: TGTGCCAGCAGCCAGACCGGGGCCGGAGGCAATCAGCCCCAGCATTTT.

The V and J genes are TRBV5-4 and TRBJ2-3; no clear D. There are 14 residues in the CDR3. CDR1 and CDR2 from the germline V gene are SGHNT and YYREEE (reference sequence). Trimming stripped 2 bases from V and 4 bases from J, with 11 bases between. The CDR3, as DNA: TGTGCCAGCAGCTTTGGACCTGCGGCAGATACGCAGTATTTT. This translates into CASSFGPAADTQYF.

The chain combines TRBV28 with TRBJ2-1, with 8 nucleotides matching TRBD2. The CDR3 sequence is 15 residues long. Per the germline V gene, CDR1 is MDHEN and CDR2 is SYDVKM. With 8 bases clipped from V and 3 bases from J, the junction kept 9 bases outside the gene matches. The CDR3 sequence: CASVPTGGGYNEQFF. DNA of the CDR3: TGTGCCAGCGTTCCTACGGGGGGGGGCTACAATGAGCAGTTCTTC. The full variable domain, rest sourced from reference TRBV28 and TRBJ2-1, is DVKVTQSSRYLVKRTGEKVFLECVQDMDHENMFWYRQDPGLGLRLIYFSYDVKMKEKGDIPEGYSVSREKKERFSLILESASTNQTSMYLCASVPTGGGYNEQFFGPGTRLTVL.

The chain has TRBV30 and TRBJ1-4; the D is unclear. Germline loops: CDR1 GTSNPN, CDR2 SVGIG (reference sequence). Trimming took 3 bases from V and 7 from J, leaving 21 bases between them. The CDR3 spans 16 residues. This chain's CDR3 is CAWRAPGRPGGEKLFF. The DNA for the CDR3 is TGTGCCTGGAGAGCCCCCGGGAGGCCAGGAGGTGAAAAACTGTTTTTT.

This chain uses TRBV9 with TRBJ1-6; TRBD1 is a possible D gene (5 bases). The germline gives CDR1 SGDLS, CDR2 YYNGEE. The CDR3 is made up of 15 amino acids. Trimming shortened V by 4 bases and J by 7 bases, and 15 bases separated the two germline ends. CDR3 amino acids: CASSPTPGENSPLHF. CDR3 in DNA: TGTGCCAGCAGCCCAACTCCGGGGGAAAATTCACCCCTCCACTTT.

This chain uses TRBV7-2 with TRBJ1-1, with D unresolved. The CDR3 length is 15 residues. Deletions cut 1 base from V and 0 bases from J, with 9 bases between. From germline, CDR1 is SGHTA and CDR2 FQGNSA. The CDR3 region has the DNA TGTGCCAGCAGCTTAGAGTCAGGCCTGAACACTGAAGCTTTCTTT. Translation gives CASSLESGLNTEAFF.

This chain links TRBV29-1 with TRBJ1-4, with a weak D call TRBD1 (5 bases). The CDR3 is 11 residues long. Trimming took 4 bases from V and 6 from J, leaving 6 bases between them. Germline V gene data show CDR1 as SQVTM and CDR2 as ANQGSEA. CDR3 protein: CSVARDEKLFF. The CDR3 DNA reads as TGCAGCGTTGCCAGGGATGAAAAACTGTTTTTT.

The chain has TRBV3-1 (or the pseudogene TRBV3-2) and TRBJ1-4; D unresolved. Trimming cost V 0 bases and J 10 bases, with 12 bases left between them. This CDR3 spans 14 amino acids. CDR1 is LGHDT, CDR2 YNNKEL, per germline (reference sequence). The CDR3 loop is CASSQEHQGSKLFF. The CDR3 bases are TGTGCCAGCAGCCAAGAACATCAAGGGTCAAAACTGTTTTTT.

The chain has TRBV5-1 and TRBJ1-2; D call uncertain. This CDR3 has 14 residues. V lost 1 base and J 4 bases, leaving 11 bases between the germline ends. The germline gives CDR1 SGHRS, CDR2 YFSETQ. This CDR3 reads CASSLLPGPYGYTF. Written as DNA, the CDR3 is TGCGCCAGCAGCTTGTTGCCGGGCCCCTATGGCTACACCTTC.